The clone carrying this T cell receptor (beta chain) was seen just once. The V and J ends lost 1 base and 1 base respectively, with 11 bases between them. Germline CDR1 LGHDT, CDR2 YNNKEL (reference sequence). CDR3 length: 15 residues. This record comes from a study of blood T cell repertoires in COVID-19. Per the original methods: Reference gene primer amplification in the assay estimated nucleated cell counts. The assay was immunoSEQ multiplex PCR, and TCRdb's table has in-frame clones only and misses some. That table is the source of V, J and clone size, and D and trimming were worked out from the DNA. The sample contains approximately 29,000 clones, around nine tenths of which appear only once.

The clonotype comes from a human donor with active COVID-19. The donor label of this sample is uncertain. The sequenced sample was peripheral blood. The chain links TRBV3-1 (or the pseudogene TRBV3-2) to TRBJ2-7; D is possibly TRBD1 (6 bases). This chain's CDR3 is CASSQGGTGSYEQYF. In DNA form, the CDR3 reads TGTGCCAGCAGCCAAGGGGGTACAGGGTCCTACGAGCAGTACTTC.